Below, 9 T cell receptor beta chains from the same sample are listed, as sequenced in a study of shared clonotypes between healthy human individuals. Only in-frame clones appear in the TCRdb table, and some are missing; sequencing was by immunoSEQ multiplex PCR. The repertoire holds under 750,000 clones, 72% seen once, with less than 2% in the top ten. The sequenced sample was memory CD4+ T cells sorted from blood. Subset noted: CD45RA-negative fraction. Receptor source: a woman aged 25 to 39 in good health.

The V and J genes are TRBV28 and TRBJ1-3, with TRBD1 matching over 9 bases. The V and J ends lost 8 bases and 0 bases, in that order; junction bases with no gene match: 8. This CDR3 has 16 residues. Germline CDR1 reads MDHEN; CDR2 reads SYDVKM. CDR3 residues: CASFGTGTSSGNTIYF. CDR3 bases: TGTGCCAGCTTCGGGACAGGGACATCCTCTGGAAACACCATATATTTT.

The chain links TRBV7-9 to TRBJ2-5; perhaps TRBD1 as D (6 bases). CDR1 and CDR2 (germline): SEHNR, FQNEAQ (reference sequence). This CDR3 is 15 amino acids long. V was shortened by 2 bases and J by 5 bases, with 15 bases between the two germline ends. As DNA, the CDR3 is TGTGCCAGCAGCTTAATGGGCAGGGGTGGGGAGACCCAGTACTTC. Translated, it gives CASSLMGRGGETQYF.

This clone has just one count. The chain recombines TRBV28 with TRBJ2-2, with D perhaps matching TRBD2 (6 bases). V lost 8 bases and J 5 bases, leaving 15 bases between the germline ends. The CDR3 loop spans 14 amino acids. In germline, CDR1 is MDHEN, CDR2 SYDVKM. CDR3 nucleotides: TGTGCCAGCCGCGGGACCGCGAGGACCGGGGAGCTGTTTTTT. Protein: CASRGTARTGELFF.

The chain links TRBV4-2 to TRBJ2-7; TRBD2 aligns across 11 bases. The germline V gene encodes CDR1 LGHNA and CDR2 YNFKEQ. This CDR3 is 16 amino acids long. With 1 base clipped from V and 3 bases from J, the junction kept 5 bases outside the gene matches. The CDR3 region is CASSQATGTSGYEQYF. In nucleotides, the CDR3 is TGTGCCAGCAGCCAAGCGACCGGGACTAGCGGCTACGAGCAGTACTTC.

The V call is TRBV28, the J call TRBJ1-2; TRBD1 matches 7 bases. Germline V CDR1 and CDR2: MDHEN, SYDVKM. Losses at the gene ends were 8 bases for V and 5 bases for J; bases not matched to a gene: 5. This CDR3 contains 12 residues. CDR3 in amino acids: CASHNRGYGYTF. Written as DNA, the CDR3 is TGTGCCAGCCACAACAGGGGTTATGGCTACACCTTC.

In its sample, this clone was seen once. Mismatch with germline at one junction end may stem from a read error. In the same sample, other DNA sequences code for this CDR3. The chain is built from TRBV10-3 and TRBJ2-7; 7 nucleotides match TRBD2. This CDR3 is built from 14 residues. The germline V gene encodes CDR1 ENHRY and CDR2 SYGVKD. CDR3 sequence reads: CAISERETRGEQYF. The CDR3 DNA sequence: TGCGCCATCAGTGAGCGGGAAACTAGGGGCGAGCAGTACTTC.

The sample holds one count of this clone. V is TRBV19 and J is TRBJ2-2; 13 bases are a match to TRBD2. J lost 6 bases, V lost 0 bases, and 4 bases had no gene match. Germline V gene data show CDR1 as LNHDA and CDR2 as SQIVND (reference sequence). CDR3 length: 17 residues. The CDR3 DNA reads TGTGCCAGTAGTATAGATGGCGGACTAGCGGGAGCCGGGGAGCTGTTTTTT. Protein: CASSIDGGLAGAGELFF.

With regard to this clone: In the same sample, other DNA sequences code for this CDR3. V is TRBV9 and J is TRBJ2-2; D is ambiguous. CDR1 SGDLS and CDR2 YYNGEE come from the germline V gene. V was clipped by 0 bases and J by 0 bases, with 6 bases between them. The CDR3 covers 15 residues. The CDR3 protein is CASSVGGANTGELFF. Here the CDR3 DNA reads TGTGCCAGCAGCGTAGGGGGTGCGAACACCGGGGAGCTGTTTTTT.

V gene TRBV30 combines with J gene TRBJ2-3; TRBD2 matches 11 bases. V lost 4 bases, J lost 8 bases, and 8 bases stayed unmatched. Germline lookup yields CDR1 GTSNPN and CDR2 SVGIG (reference sequence). The CDR3 sequence is 14 residues long. The CDR3 spells CAWKIGLAGGTQYF. The CDR3 nucleotides read TGTGCCTGGAAAATAGGGCTAGCGGGGGGTACGCAGTATTTT.